Given below is one TCR beta chain in context. Its antigen is undetermined. cDNA reverse transcribed from extracted RNA served as the sequencing template. Clones were read by immunoSEQ multiplex PCR, and TCRdb kept only the in-frame ones, dropping some. The sample carries around 140,000 clones, 40% to 50% recorded once. These data belong to a study of CD8+ T cells in alopecia areata. Study-level background: Tofacitinib ran 6 to 18 months, followed by 6 months off drug.

Collection of lesional scalp punch biopsies and peripheral blood was performed in alopecia areata patients. It was from PBMCs that CD4+ and CD8+ T cells were sorted. The study, taken as a whole, reports: Sequenced scalp T cells also include alphabeta T cells resident in normal skin.

V lost 0 bases, J lost 3 bases, and 5 bases lay in between. The CDR3 contains 13 residues. CDR1 is SGHRS, CDR2 YFSETQ, per germline. The gene calls are TRBV5-1 and TRBJ2-3; D not resolved. Sequencing input: CD4+ T cells sorted from blood. The TCR originated in a human donor with alopecia areata. The CDR3 spells CASSLVRTDTQYF. Here the CDR3 DNA reads TGCGCCAGCAGCTTGGTGCGGACAGATACGCAGTATTTT.